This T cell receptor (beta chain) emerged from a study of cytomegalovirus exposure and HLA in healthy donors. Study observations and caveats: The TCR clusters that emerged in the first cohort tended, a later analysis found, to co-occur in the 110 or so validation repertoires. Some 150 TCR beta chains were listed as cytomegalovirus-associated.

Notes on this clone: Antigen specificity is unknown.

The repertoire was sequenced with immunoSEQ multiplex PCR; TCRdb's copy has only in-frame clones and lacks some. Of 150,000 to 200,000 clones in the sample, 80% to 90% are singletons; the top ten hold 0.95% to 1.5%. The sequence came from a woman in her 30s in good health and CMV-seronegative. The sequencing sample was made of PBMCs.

The CDR3 reads CASRLHREDTQYF. The CDR3 nucleotides read TGTGCCAGCAGACTTCACAGGGAAGATACGCAGTATTTT. The genes are TRBV27 and TRBJ2-3, with a possible D match to TRBD1 (6 bases). The V gene's germline CDR1 is MNHEY and CDR2 SMNVEV (reference sequence). The germline V and J ends were trimmed by 6 bases and 5 bases, with 12 bases remaining between them. The CDR3 runs 13 residues.